Presented here are 20 T cell receptor beta chains from one specimen sequenced in a study of blood T cell repertoires in COVID-19. Using immunoSEQ multiplex PCR, the repertoire was profiled, and TCRdb retains in-frame clones only, with some absent. The data show roughly 180,000 clones, roughly 90% seen once. The sample consisted of peripheral blood. The receptors shown here come from a man in his 70s with active or convalescent COVID-19.

The rearrangement uses TRBV3-1 (or the pseudogene TRBV3-2) and TRBJ1-5; D might be TRBD1 (5 bases). Germline V gene lookup returns CDR1 LGHDT and CDR2 YNNKEL (reference sequence). The CDR3 totals 13 residues. V lost 1 base, J lost 11 bases, and 12 bases lay in between. The CDR3: CASSQVRGEAQHF. The CDR3 DNA reads as TGTGCCAGCAGCCAAGTGAGAGGGGAGGCCCAGCATTTT.

V and J are TRBV18 and TRBJ2-7; possible D gene TRBD1, 6 bases. This CDR3 is 14 amino acids long. Trimming removed 3 bases at V and 0 bases at J, with 9 bases between. The germline V gene has CDR1 KGHSH and CDR2 LQKENI. CDR3 protein: CASSPYRDSYEQYF. CDR3 DNA: TGTGCCAGCTCACCGTACAGGGACTCCTACGAGCAGTACTTC.

The chain carries TRBV15 and TRBJ1-4; TRBD1 matches at 9 bases. V was pared by 4 bases and J by 8 bases, with 8 bases of the junction left unmatched. Germline lookup yields CDR1 LNHNV and CDR2 YYDKDF (reference sequence). The CDR3 contains 15 residues. The CDR3: CATSITGTGSEKLFF. The CDR3 DNA sequence: TGTGCCACCAGCATAACCGGGACAGGGAGCGAAAAACTGTTTTTT.

The gene calls are TRBV9 and TRBJ1-1; the D is unclear. The CDR3 is 16 residues long. The ends were cut back, 3 bases at V and 0 bases at J, with 15 bases in the middle. In germline, CDR1 is SGDLS, CDR2 YYNGEE. The CDR3 DNA reads TGTGCCAGCAGCGATGGACTCCAATTCATGAACACTGAAGCTTTCTTT. Protein sequence: CASSDGLQFMNTEAFF.

The rearrangement uses TRBV11-2 and TRBJ1-4; 8 nucleotides align to TRBD1. V dropped 4 bases and J dropped 3; count of bases not matched to a gene: 1. CDR1 is SGHAT and CDR2 is FQNNGV in the germline V gene. The CDR3 is 14 residues long. CDR3 sequence: CASSWTGSNEKLFF. Written as DNA, the CDR3 is TGTGCCAGCAGCTGGACAGGGTCTAATGAAAAACTGTTTTTT.

The chain recombines TRBV9 with TRBJ2-1; a possible D gene is TRBD2 (6 bases). V was shortened by 0 bases and J by 1 base, with 11 bases between the two germline ends. This CDR3 is built from 16 residues. Germline V gives CDR1 SGDLS, CDR2 YYNGEE. The CDR3 bases are TGTGCCAGCAGCGTAGATGGGGACTCTTCCTACAATGAGCAGTTCTTC. Protein: CASSVDGDSSYNEQFF.

The chain links TRBV12-5 to TRBJ1-5; 8 positions agree with TRBD1. Germline assignment: CDR1 LGHNT and CDR2 FRNRAP. The CDR3 covers 17 residues. The ends lost 5 bases at V and 1 base at J; junction bases unmatched: 10. The DNA for the CDR3 is TGTGCTAGTGGTCCTGGGGGCAGGGGGCACAGCAATCAGCCCCAGCATTTT. Amino acid sequence: CASGPGGRGHSNQPQHF.

The chain combines TRBV28 with TRBJ2-7; 7 nucleotides align to TRBD2. The ends lost 4 bases at V and 0 bases at J; junction bases unmatched: 3. CDR1 is MDHEN and CDR2 is SYDVKM in the germline V gene. The CDR3 extends over 14 amino acids. The CDR3 DNA reads TGTGCCAGCAGTTCAGCGGGACGCTCCTACGAGCAGTACTTC. Its translation is CASSSAGRSYEQYF.

This sequence joins TRBV7-2 and TRBJ1-6, with D uncertain. V was shortened by 1 base and J by 10 bases, with 8 bases between the two germline ends. There are 13 residues in the CDR3. The V gene's germline CDR1 is SGHTA and CDR2 FQGNSA. The CDR3 region is CASSLERNSPLHF. CDR3 in DNA: TGTGCCAGCAGCTTAGAGAGGAACTCACCCCTCCACTTT.

This chain connects TRBV19 to TRBJ2-5; D is perhaps TRBD2 (6 bases). CDR1 is LNHDA and CDR2 is SQIVND in the germline V gene (reference sequence). V gave up 2 bases and J gave up 5 bases, with 12 bases separating them. This CDR3 has 14 residues. The chain's CDR3 is CASSIRGRGETQYF. For the CDR3, the DNA is TGTGCCAGTAGTATACGGGGGAGAGGGGAGACCCAGTACTTC.

This sequence joins TRBV6-5 and TRBJ2-3; 10 nucleotides align to TRBD1. This CDR3 is built from 16 residues. V dropped 3 bases and J dropped 3; count of bases not matched to a gene: 6. From germline, CDR1 is MNHEY and CDR2 SVGAGI. The CDR3 loop is CASSYRDRGSTDTQYF. The CDR3 region has the DNA TGTGCCAGCAGTTATAGGGACAGGGGTTCTACAGATACGCAGTATTTT.

This chain connects TRBV6-4 to TRBJ2-1, with 10 bases identical to TRBD1. V dropped 4 bases and J dropped 4; count of bases not matched to a gene: 4. This CDR3 is 15 amino acids long. CDR1 is MRHNA, CDR2 SNTAGT, per germline. The CDR3: CASSAGTGAYNEQFF. CDR3 sequence (DNA): TGTGCCAGCAGTGCCGGGACAGGGGCATACAATGAGCAGTTCTTC.

The rearrangement joins TRBV19 to TRBJ1-4, with a possible D match to TRBD1 (5 bases). The germline V and J ends were trimmed by 5 bases and 5 bases, with 15 bases remaining between them. Germline V gene lookup returns CDR1 LNHDA and CDR2 SQIVND (reference sequence). There are 15 residues in the CDR3. The CDR3 spells CASSPSGVRNEKLFF. For the CDR3, the DNA is TGTGCCAGTAGTCCCTCGGGGGTGAGAAATGAAAAACTGTTTTTT. Variable domain in full (rest from reference TRBV19 and TRBJ1-4): DGGITQSPKYLFRKEGQNVTLSCEQNLNHDAMYWYRQDPGQGLRLIYYSQIVNDFQKGDIAEGYSVSREKKESFPLTVTSAQKNPTAFYLCASSPSGVRNEKLFFGSGTQLSVL.

The chain uses TRBV30 and TRBJ1-6, with D hard to call. The CDR3 is made up of 13 amino acids. The V and J ends lost 3 bases and 10 bases respectively, with 13 bases between them. Germline assignment: CDR1 GTSNPN and CDR2 SVGIG (reference sequence). This CDR3 reads CAWRKTLASPLHF. CDR3 sequence (DNA): TGTGCCTGGAGAAAGACTCTGGCCTCACCCCTCCACTTT.

This chain connects TRBV19 to TRBJ1-4; TRBD1 might be the D (5 bases). Germline loops: CDR1 LNHDA, CDR2 SQIVND (reference sequence). The V and J ends lost 8 bases and 6 bases respectively, with 16 bases between them. The CDR3 spans 14 residues. The CDR3 is CASRDQGGDEKLFF. As DNA, the CDR3 is TGTGCCAGTCGGGACCAGGGAGGGGATGAAAAACTGTTTTTT.

The chain links TRBV27 to TRBJ2-3, with a possible D match to TRBD2 (5 bases). Trimming removed 7 bases at V and 2 bases at J, with 13 bases between. This CDR3 has 14 amino acids. In germline, CDR1 is MNHEY, CDR2 SMNVEV (reference sequence). CDR3 in amino acids: CASKFGVATDTQYF. CDR3 coding DNA: TGTGCCAGCAAGTTCGGGGTCGCCACAGATACGCAGTATTTT.

The V call is TRBV7-9, the J call TRBJ1-4; 8 bases match TRBD1. CDR3 length: 15 residues. With V trimmed by 4 bases and J by 7 bases, 8 bases remained unmatched. In germline, CDR1 is SEHNR, CDR2 FQNEAQ (reference sequence). The CDR3 is CASSSPAGGPEKLFF. The CDR3, as DNA: TGTGCCAGCAGCTCCCCGGCAGGGGGCCCTGAAAAACTGTTTTTT.

The sample holds one count of this clone. V gene TRBV6-2 or TRBV6-3 combines with J gene TRBJ1-5; unclear D gene. Germline CDR1 reads MNHEY; CDR2 reads SVGEGT. V lost 2 bases to trimming and J lost 0 bases, with 17 bases between them. The CDR3 covers 18 residues. CDR3 coding DNA: TGTGCCAGCAGTTACCCGATGGTTGCGGCCATTAGCAATCAGCCCCAGCATTTT. The encoded protein is CASSYPMVAAISNQPQHF.

V is TRBV24-1 and J is TRBJ1-2; D gene ambiguous. Germline CDR1 is KGHDR and CDR2 is SFDVKD. V lost 5 bases, J lost 5 bases, and 11 bases lay in between. The CDR3 is 13 residues long. The CDR3, as DNA: TGTGCCACCAGTGGCGGGCCCGGGTATGGCTACACCTTC. Translating gives CATSGGPGYGYTF.

The J gene is TRBJ1-6, the V gene TRBV7-6; D call uncertain. Trimming cost V 0 bases and J 7 bases, with 16 bases left between them. Germline V gene sequence: CDR1 SGHVS, CDR2 FNYEAQ. The CDR3 spans 17 residues. The CDR3 reads CASSLALKGSKNSPLHF. The CDR3 DNA is TGTGCCAGCAGCTTAGCCCTAAAAGGGAGTAAGAATTCACCCCTCCACTTT.